These T cell receptor beta chains were read from a single sample in a study of blood T cell repertoires in COVID-19. Repertoires were generated with immunoSEQ multiplex PCR, while TCRdb's copy carries only in-frame clones and drops some. Here the sample spans around 60,000 clones, around 90% being singletons. Sequenced: peripheral blood. These receptors originate from a man aged 60 to 69 with active COVID-19. Both conserved end residues are part of each CDR3. A D gene is named only where the DNA matches it firmly. Not every row has a clone size; where given, it reads once, few, many or a size class.

>TRBV5-1|TRBJ1-2|TRBD1|-|18
TGCGCCAGCAGCTTGGAAATAATCGGCAGGGGGAGGTCGGCGGGCTACACCTTC
CASSLEIIGRGRSAGYTF
>TRBV21-1|TRBJ2-5|-|-|21
TGTGCCAGCAGCAAAGGGGGCCGGGACAGGGTAGAGTCCGGACTACAAGAGACCCAGTACTTC
CASSKGGRDRVESGLQETQYF
>TRBV6-5|TRBJ1-1|-|-|15
TGTGCCAGCACTTTAATACAGGGAATGCGGACTGAAGCTTTCTTT
CASTLIQGMRTEAFF
>TRBV6-2/TRBV6-3|TRBJ1-5|-|-|19
TGTGCCAGCAGTTATCTCGTAGAAAAATTTTATGATAGCAATCAGCCCCAGCATTTT
CASSYLVEKFYDSNQPQHF
>TRBV19|TRBJ1-5|TRBD1|-|15
TGTGCCAGTAGTATAGTAAGGGACAGCGATCAGCCCCAGCATTTT
CASSIVRDSDQPQHF
>TRBV7-9|TRBJ2-3|-|-|16
TGTGCCAGCAGCTCATTCAGGGCCGTCGGCACAGATACGCAGTATTTT
CASSSFRAVGTDTQYF
>TRBV18|TRBJ2-1|TRBD1|-|12
TGTGCCAGCTCAACGGACAGGGCTGAGCAGTTCTTC
CASSTDRAEQFF
>TRBV6-6|TRBJ1-3|TRBD1|-|18
TGTGCCAGCAGTCACCGGGACAGGGGGGCCCCCTCTGGAAACACCATATATTTT
CASSHRDRGAPSGNTIYF
>TRBV25-1|TRBJ1-5|-|-|15
TGTGCCAGCAGTGAATATACGGCAGGAAGGCAGCCCCAGCATTTT
CASSEYTAGRQPQHF
>TRBV20-1|TRBJ2-1|-|-|16
TGCAGTGCTAGTTCCTTTCTCTTCCGTCAGGTCAATGAGCAGTTCTTC
CSASSFLFRQVNEQFF
>TRBV27|TRBJ2-7|TRBD1|-|14
TGTGCCAGCAGTGTAAACAGGGGTTCCCACGAGCAGTACTTC
CASSVNRGSHEQYF
>TRBV19|TRBJ1-4|-|-|18
TGTGCCAGTAGTATTGGAGGCGATTTTTCAGCAACTAATGAAAAACTGTTTTTT
CASSIGGDFSATNEKLFF
>TRBV28|TRBJ2-7|TRBD1|-|15
TGTGCCAGCAGTTTCCCGGGGACAGGGGTGGAGGAGCAGTACTTC
CASSFPGTGVEEQYF
>TRBV6-5|TRBJ2-7|TRBD2|-|15
TGTGCCAGCAGGTCGACTAGCGGGGGATCCTACGAGCAGTACTTC
CASRSTSGGSYEQYF
>TRBV6-5|TRBJ1-1|-|-|14
TGTGCCAGCAGGCTCGCAGGGCTGAACACTGAAGCTTTCTTT
CASRLAGLNTEAFF
>TRBV19|TRBJ2-5|TRBD1|-|17
TGTGCCAGTAGTATCCTAGGTGGGCAGGGGGCGCGAGAGACCCAGTACTTC
CASSILGGQGARETQYF
>TRBV11-2|TRBJ2-1|-|-|12
TGTGCCAGCAGCTCTAGTATAAATGAGCAGTTCTTC
CASSSSINEQFF
>TRBV19|TRBJ1-2|-|once|14
TGTGCCAGTACGCCCACGTCTTCGGGGGATGGCTACACCTTC
CASTPTSSGDGYTF
>TRBV7-3|TRBJ1-2|TRBD1|-|15
TGTGCCAGCAGCTTCGAGGGGGCGCGGGTCTATGGCTACACCTTC
CASSFEGARVYGYTF
>TRBV10-3|TRBJ2-2|TRBD1|-|19
TGTGCCATCAGTGAGTCGGTAAGGGGGATAGACAGGGCCACCGGGGAGCTGTTTTTT
CAISESVRGIDRATGELFF
>TRBV6-5|TRBJ2-5|-|once|14
TGTGCCAGCACCCGGGCAGGGCCCCAAGAGACCCAGTACTTC
CASTRAGPQETQYF
>TRBV7-3|TRBJ2-1|-|-|13
TGTGCCAGCAGTCAAAGGGCGGGAAATGAGCAGTTCTTC
CASSQRAGNEQFF
>TRBV6-5|TRBJ1-3|-|-|15
TGTGCCAGCATGCGGTCCCGGGACTCTGGAAACACCATATATTTT
CASMRSRDSGNTIYF
>TRBV2|TRBJ2-1|TRBD2|-|15
TGTGCCAGCAGTGTGGGTAGCGGGAGCTACAATGAGCAGTTCTTC
CASSVGSGSYNEQFF
>TRBV7-2|TRBJ2-2|-|-|14
TGTGCCAGCAGCCCACGGGGTAACACCGGGGAGCTGTTTTTT
CASSPRGNTGELFF
>TRBV11-1|TRBJ2-1|TRBD2|few|15
TGTGCCAGCAGTCCCTTGACTAGCGGAGCTAATGAGCAGTTCTTC
CASSPLTSGANEQFF
>TRBV5-1|TRBJ2-1|TRBD2|-|15
TGCGCCAGCACCACCGGGGCTAGCGGGGGGAAAGAGCAGTTCTTC
CASTTGASGGKEQFF
>TRBV18|TRBJ2-3|-|once|14
TGTGCCAGCTCACCACCGGGAGCCGGAGATACGCAGTATTTT
CASSPPGAGDTQYF
>TRBV11-2|TRBJ2-7|TRBD2|-|16
TGTGCCAGCAGCTTAGGTAGCGGGTGGGCCTCCTACGAGCAGTACTTC
CASSLGSGWASYEQYF
>TRBV5-5|TRBJ2-1|TRBD2|few|18
TGTGCCAGCAGCTTGGCAAGCGGGATTCTAAGCTCCTACAATGAGCAGTTCTTC
CASSLASGILSSYNEQFF
>TRBV18|TRBJ1-2|-|few|13
TGTGCCAGCTCACTCAGCGATTCGCGAGGCTACACCTTC
CASSLSDSRGYTF
>TRBV5-5|TRBJ1-2|TRBD1|-|15
TGTGCCAGCAGCCTTGGGACAGGGGGATTCTATGGCTACACCTTC
CASSLGTGGFYGYTF